This T cell receptor (beta chain) was identified during a study of shared clonotypes between healthy human individuals. V was trimmed by 0 bases and J by 0 bases, leaving 6 bases between them. Germline CDR1 reads SGHRS; CDR2 reads YFSETQ. This CDR3 has 14 residues. Assay: immunoSEQ multiplex PCR; the TCRdb copy retains only in-frame clones and omits some. The data hold 2 million or so clones, with about 95% observed a single time. This clonotype was obtained from a man younger than 35 in good health. The chain is built from TRBV5-1 and TRBJ2-5; the D is unclear. Sequencing was done on a sample of naive CD4+ T cells sorted from blood. Documented subset: CD45RA+ positively selected. The CDR3 DNA follows: TGCGCCAGCAGCTTGGGACACAACCAAGAGACCCAGTACTTC. Translation gives CASSLGHNQETQYF. The full variable domain, in which reference TRBV5-1 and TRBJ2-5 provide the parts outside the CDR3, is KAGVTQTPRYLIKTRGQQVTLSCSPISGHRSVSWYQQTPGQGLQFLFEYFSETQRNKGNFPGRFSGRQFSNSRSEMNVSTLELGDSALYLCASSLGHNQETQYFGPGTRLLVL.